This T cell receptor beta chain was observed in a study of blood T cells in healthy people across ages. A second about 6 to 12 cycle PCR used barcoded and J-beta primers. Via MiXCR, TCRdb re-called the 5' RACE reads, giving one row per CDR3 protein. The sample has some 1.6 million distinct CDR3 sequences, roughly 32% seen once. With each sample, at least 5 micrograms of total RNA were extracted. Germline values: CDR1 SNHLY, CDR2 FYNNEI. The CDR3 has 15 amino acids. V lost 9 bases to trimming and J lost 3 bases, with 19 bases between them. This clonotype was picked up a small number of times. This TCR came from a woman aged 25 to 39 in good health. This chain joins TRBV2 and TRBJ2-3, with D possibly called TRBD1 or TRBD2 (5 bases each). Sequenced input: blood. The CDR3 DNA is TGTGCCAGAACCGAGTGGGGGAGCTCGACAGATACGCAGTATTTT. This gives the protein CARTEWGSSTDTQYF.